A single sample is the source of the 29 T cell receptor beta chains below, sequenced in a study of shared clonotypes between healthy human individuals. Sequencing used immunoSEQ multiplex PCR; TCRdb keeps in-frame clones, though not all of them. The sample shows about half a million clones, 79% of them seen only once. Sequenced material: PBMCs. These receptors were taken from a woman aged 40-49 years in good health. Some clones in this sample may be carry-over from other donors' samples.

The chain combines TRBV28 with TRBJ2-3; the D gene is possibly TRBD2 (6 bases). This CDR3 spans 13 amino acids. Germline CDR1 reads MDHEN; CDR2 reads SYDVKM. V dropped 11 bases and J dropped 2 bases, with 14 bases sitting between them. The CDR3 reads CASGGVSTDTQYF. CDR3 DNA sequence: TGTGCCTCCGGGGGAGTTTCCACAGATACGCAGTATTTT.

The chain couples TRBV7-9 to TRBJ2-7; possibly TRBD1 for D (6 bases). The germline CDR1 and CDR2 sequences are SEHNR and FQNEAQ (reference sequence). V was shortened by 4 bases and J by 2 bases, with 15 bases between the two germline ends. The CDR3 is 15 residues long. CDR3 protein: CASSSVGDTPYEQYF. CDR3 nucleotides: TGTGCCAGCAGCTCCGTTGGGGACACCCCCTACGAGCAGTACTTC.

The rearrangement uses TRBV28 and TRBJ1-1; TRBD1 is a possible D gene (5 bases). Germline CDR1 and CDR2: MDHEN and SYDVKM. V lost 6 bases, J lost 6 bases, and 17 bases lay in between. The CDR3 runs 14 residues. CDR3: CASSPGGTLPEAFF. The CDR3 nucleotides are TGTGCCAGCAGCCCTGGGGGGACTCTCCCTGAAGCTTTCTTT.

The chain is built from TRBV28 and TRBJ2-5; D may match TRBD1 or TRBD2 (7 bases each). Germline lookup yields CDR1 MDHEN and CDR2 SYDVKM. The V and J ends lost 6 bases and 4 bases respectively, with 15 bases between them. The CDR3 is made up of 14 amino acids. This CDR3 is CASSRPRGGETQYF. CDR3 sequence (DNA): TGTGCCAGCAGCCGACCCAGGGGGGGAGAGACCCAGTACTTC.

The chain is built from TRBV7-8 and TRBJ1-1; D gene ambiguous. This CDR3 has 13 amino acids. Germline CDR1 reads SGHVS; CDR2 reads FQNEAQ. The V gene lost 6 bases and the J gene lost 0 bases, with 8 bases spanning the gap. DNA of the CDR3: TGTGCCAGCAGGCTGCACCTGAACACTGAAGCTTTCTTT. Translating it yields CASRLHLNTEAFF.

The gene calls are TRBV7-6 and TRBJ1-1; D gene uncertain. The V gene lost 1 base and the J gene lost 2 bases, with 8 bases spanning the gap. The CDR3 runs 14 residues. CDR1 is SGHVS and CDR2 is FNYEAQ in the germline V gene. The CDR3 bases are TGTGCCAGCAGCTTAGGAGGCAGTAACACTGAAGCTTTCTTT. Protein sequence: CASSLGGSNTEAFF.

The rearrangement links TRBV10-2 to TRBJ1-1; unclear D gene. V was shortened by 5 bases and J by 4 bases, with 14 bases between the two germline ends. This CDR3 is 14 amino acids long. Germline V gives CDR1 WSHSY, CDR2 SAAADI. DNA of the CDR3: TGCGCCAGCAGTTCAGGTGGAGGGAGCACTGAAGCTTTCTTT. It encodes CASSSGGGSTEAFF.

This clone was seen more than once but under ten times. This chain uses TRBV9 with TRBJ2-7; D is unclear. Trimming shortened V by 3 bases and J by 3 bases, and 7 bases separated the two germline ends. CDR1 is SGDLS and CDR2 is YYNGEE in the germline V gene. The CDR3 extends over 12 amino acids. CDR3 protein: CASSDSSYEQYF. The CDR3, as DNA: TGTGCCAGCAGCGACTCCAGCTACGAGCAGTACTTC.

The V gene is TRBV27, the J gene TRBJ2-2; D is undetermined. The CDR3 is 15 amino acids. Trimming stripped 5 bases from V and 4 bases from J, with 14 bases between. Germline V gives CDR1 MNHEY, CDR2 SMNVEV (reference sequence). In DNA form, the CDR3 reads TGTGCCAGCAGTCCGATTGACAAGACCACCGGGGAGCTGTTTTTT. It encodes CASSPIDKTTGELFF.

This chain connects TRBV11-2 to TRBJ2-2; D is undetermined. The CDR3 runs 14 residues. The ends were cut back, 1 base at V and 1 base at J, with 4 bases in the middle. The germline V gene encodes CDR1 SGHAT and CDR2 FQNNGV. The CDR3 region has the DNA TGTGCCAGCAGCTTAGGCGGGAACACCGGGGAGCTGTTTTTT. Encoded protein: CASSLGGNTGELFF.

This chain links TRBV4-1 with TRBJ2-5; the match to TRBD2 covers 8 bases. Trimming at V came to 5 bases and at J to 2 bases, leaving 10 bases not matched to a gene. The CDR3 loop spans 16 amino acids. The V gene's germline CDR1 is MGHRA and CDR2 YSYEKL. The CDR3 spells CASSFRLAKPQETQYF. The CDR3 DNA is TGCGCCAGCAGCTTCAGACTAGCGAAGCCTCAAGAGACCCAGTACTTC.

The V and J genes are TRBV5-1 and TRBJ1-1, with a weak D call TRBD1 (6 bases). The CDR3 is made up of 14 amino acids. CDR1 SGHRS and CDR2 YFSETQ come from the germline V gene. The V end was cut by 1 base, the J end by 8 bases, with 15 bases between. The DNA for the CDR3 is TGCGCCAGCAGCTTGACAGGGTTAATCTCCGAAGCTTTCTTT. Translation gives CASSLTGLISEAFF. Full variable domain (missing parts from reference TRBV5-1 and TRBJ1-1): KAGVTQTPRYLIKTRGQQVTLSCSPISGHRSVSWYQQTPGQGLQFLFEYFSETQRNKGNFPGRFSGRQFSNSRSEMNVSTLELGDSALYLCASSLTGLISEAFFGQGTRLTVV.

The table lists this clone with a few counts. This chain connects TRBV7-6 to TRBJ1-1; D is uncertain. Trimming shortened V by 1 base and J by 1 base, and 4 bases separated the two germline ends. From germline, CDR1 is SGHVS and CDR2 FNYEAQ. This CDR3 comprises 13 residues. The CDR3 is CASSLGRNTEAFF. Here the CDR3 DNA reads TGTGCCAGCAGCTTAGGCAGGAACACTGAAGCTTTCTTT.

The gene calls are TRBV10-3 and TRBJ2-4, with D perhaps assigned TRBD1 or TRBD2 (5 bases each). CDR1 and CDR2 from the germline V gene are ENHRY and SYGVKD. The CDR3 loop spans 13 amino acids. V lost 6 bases, J lost 10 bases, and 16 bases lay in between. The CDR3 spells CAISEGRTSIQYF. CDR3 nucleotide sequence: TGTGCCATCAGCGAGGGACGGACATCGATTCAGTACTTC.

J is TRBJ2-5 and V is TRBV4-2; perhaps TRBD2 as D (5 bases). This CDR3 spans 13 amino acids. Trimming removed 0 bases at V and 3 bases at J, with 5 bases between. The germline V gene has CDR1 LGHNA and CDR2 YNFKEQ. The CDR3 DNA is TGTGCCAGCAGCCAAGAAGCGGAAGAGACCCAGTACTTC. Translating gives CASSQEAEETQYF.

The J gene is TRBJ1-5, the V gene TRBV4-1, with no clear D. The germline CDR1 and CDR2 sequences are MGHRA and YSYEKL. V lost 2 bases and J 6 bases, leaving 5 bases between the germline ends. The CDR3 is made up of 12 amino acids. CDR3 sequence reads: CASSQPGQPQHF. The CDR3 DNA follows: TGCGCCAGCAGCCAACCCGGTCAGCCCCAGCATTTT.

The V and J genes are TRBV30 and TRBJ2-1; 11 bases agree with TRBD2. Germline CDR1 and CDR2: GTSNPN and SVGIG (reference sequence). The CDR3 is made up of 15 amino acids. Unmatched junction bases numbered 3, after V lost 2 bases and J lost 3 bases. The CDR3 loop reads CAWSLGTSGYNEQFF. DNA of the CDR3: TGTGCCTGGAGTTTGGGGACTAGCGGCTACAATGAGCAGTTCTTC.

The rearrangement uses TRBV5-6 and TRBJ1-1, with 8 bases lining up with TRBD1. This CDR3 has 16 amino acids. Trimming at V came to 0 bases and at J to 5 bases, leaving 9 bases not matched to a gene. Germline assignment: CDR1 SGHDT and CDR2 YYEEEE. This chain's CDR3 is CASSLALGRGLTEAFF. CDR3 DNA sequence: TGTGCCAGCAGCTTGGCCTTGGGCAGGGGGCTGACTGAAGCTTTCTTT.

V gene TRBV30 combines with J gene TRBJ2-1; the D gene is possibly TRBD2 (5 bases). CDR1 and CDR2 from the germline V gene are GTSNPN and SVGIG (reference sequence). The CDR3 runs to 13 residues. V was pared by 2 bases and J by 9 bases, with 14 bases between. The CDR3 loop reads CAWSSRLGSEQFF. The CDR3 DNA follows: TGTGCCTGGAGTTCCCGCCTAGGGAGTGAGCAGTTCTTC.

This clone was seen a handful of times. The chain has TRBV7-9 and TRBJ2-1; D not certain. Trimming removed 4 bases at V and 9 bases at J, with 10 bases between. CDR1 is SEHNR and CDR2 is FQNEAQ in the germline V gene (reference sequence). This CDR3 has 12 residues. This CDR3 is CASSSGFGEQFF. In DNA, the CDR3 is TGTGCCAGCAGCTCCGGTTTTGGTGAGCAGTTCTTC.

This chain connects TRBV6-1 to TRBJ1-5; TRBD1 aligns across 8 bases. The V gene's germline CDR1 is MNHNS and CDR2 SASEGT. With V trimmed by 3 bases and J by 7 bases, 5 bases remained unmatched. The CDR3 is 14 residues long. The CDR3 DNA is TGTGCCAGCAGTGACGGGACAGGATGGCAGCCCCAGCATTTT. Translating it yields CASSDGTGWQPQHF.

This chain joins TRBV29-1 and TRBJ1-1; no reliable D call. CDR1 and CDR2 from the germline V gene are SQVTM and ANQGSEA. Trimming left V 4 bases short and J 1 base short, with 7 bases between. The CDR3 consists of 12 residues. In DNA, the CDR3 is TGCAGCGTTGGCAGCGGGAACACTGAAGCTTTCTTT. This sequence encodes CSVGSGNTEAFF.

This clone turned up a few times. The chain couples TRBV19 to TRBJ2-7; 9 bases fit TRBD1. Germline CDR1 reads LNHDA; CDR2 reads SQIVND (reference sequence). V lost 6 bases and J lost 6; bases outside the gene matches: 9. The CDR3 runs to 14 residues. CDR3 nucleotides: TGTGCCAGTAGCCGGGACAGGGATACTAGCGAGCAGTACTTC. This gives the protein CASSRDRDTSEQYF.

The chain couples TRBV5-1 to TRBJ1-1; 8 bases match TRBD1. Germline V gene sequence: CDR1 SGHRS, CDR2 YFSETQ. J gave up 1 base and V 4 bases, and 6 bases lay outside the gene matches. The CDR3 is 15 residues long. The CDR3 region has the DNA TGCGCCAGCAGCCCCGACAGGGGCCCGAACACTGAAGCTTTCTTT. Protein sequence: CASSPDRGPNTEAFF.

The chain couples TRBV2 to TRBJ2-1, with 10 bases identical to TRBD2. This CDR3 spans 15 amino acids. The trim removed 6 bases at V and 2 bases at J, leaving 4 bases unmatched. Germline lookup yields CDR1 SNHLY and CDR2 FYNNEI. CDR3 coding DNA: TGTGCCAGCAGAGGGACTAGCGTAACCTACAATGAGCAGTTCTTC. It codes for CASRGTSVTYNEQFF.

This clone was recorded once. V gene TRBV6-1 combines with J gene TRBJ2-5; D possibly corresponds to TRBD1 (6 bases). V lost 4 bases to trimming and J lost 2 bases, with 11 bases between them. Germline V gene lookup returns CDR1 MNHNS and CDR2 SASEGT. The CDR3 has 14 residues. CDR3 sequence (DNA): TGTGCCAGCAGTGCTTGGGGACAACAAGAGACCCAGTACTTC. Translating gives CASSAWGQQETQYF.

This sequence joins TRBV7-2 and TRBJ1-1; weak D call: TRBD1 (5 bases). CDR3 size: 14 residues. Germline CDR1 is SGHTA and CDR2 is FQGNSA. The V end lost 6 bases, the J end lost 2 bases, and 13 bases lay between the germline ends. The CDR3 here is CASSSSRDNTEAFF. CDR3 nucleotide sequence: TGTGCCAGCAGTTCAAGCCGGGACAACACTGAAGCTTTCTTT.

The rearrangement uses TRBV25-1 and TRBJ2-7; 11 nucleotides line up with TRBD2. Germline V gives CDR1 MGHDK, CDR2 SYGVNS. The ends lost 1 base at V and 0 bases at J; junction bases unmatched: 5. This CDR3 spans 17 amino acids. Written as DNA, the CDR3 is TGTGCCAGCAGTGAATCTAGCGGGAGGCCAAACTCCTACGAGCAGTACTTC. Encoded protein: CASSESSGRPNSYEQYF.

This clone was found many times. V gene TRBV18 combines with J gene TRBJ2-1; 12 bases are shared with TRBD2. Germline CDR1 KGHSH, CDR2 LQKENI. The CDR3 is made up of 16 amino acids. With 2 bases clipped from V and 9 bases from J, the junction kept 8 bases outside the gene matches. The CDR3 here is CASSPMRTSGVGEQFF. In nucleotides, the CDR3 is TGTGCCAGCTCACCAATGAGGACTAGCGGGGTTGGTGAGCAGTTCTTC.